The rows below give T cell receptor beta chains drawn from one sample of a study of neurological immune-mediated disorders. TCRdb re-analysed the 5' RACE reads in MiXCR, keeping a single row per CDR3 protein. The profile shows tens of thousands of distinct CDR3 sequences, under 6.5% of them singletons. The sample taken for sequencing was CD4+ T cells from blood. The receptors shown here come from a woman between 40 and 50 years old in good health. The CDR3 runs from the conserved cysteine through the conserved F or W. The order of the fields is clone size, D gene, J gene, V gene, CDR3 protein, CDR3 DNA. A D gene is named only where the DNA matches it firmly. Not every row has a clone size; where given, it reads once, few, many or a size class.

>many|-|TRBJ2-3|TRBV11-2
CASSPPFAKGTDTQYF
TGTGCCAGCAGCCCCCCCTTCGCGAAGGGCACAGATACGCAGTATTTT
>many|-|TRBJ1-1|TRBV5-1
CASSAYDKNTEAFF
TGCGCCAGCAGCGCTTACGACAAGAACACTGAAGCTTTCTTT
>few|TRBD2|TRBJ2-1|TRBV6-5
CASSYLGTSIYGEQFF
TGTGCCAGCAGTTACCTCGGGACTAGTATTTACGGTGAGCAGTTCTTC
>few|TRBD2|TRBJ2-1|TRBV20-1
CSAEGLAGANNEQFF
TGCAGTGCCGAGGGACTAGCGGGGGCTAACAATGAGCAGTTCTTC
>many|-|TRBJ1-1|TRBV5-1
CASSSGDILSKEAFF
TGCGCCAGCAGCTCGGGCGACATCCTTTCAAAGGAAGCTTTCTTT
>many|-|TRBJ1-2|TRBV24-1
CATSDPSTGPIGYTF
TGTGCCACCAGTGATCCAAGCACAGGGCCGATTGGCTACACCTTC
>-|-|TRBJ2-5|TRBV20-1
CSAEWDIQETQYF
TGCAGTGCCGAATGGGACATCCAAGAGACCCAGTACTTC
>many|-|TRBJ2-3|TRBV7-8
CASSSRDSATDTQYF
TGTGCCAGCAGCTCTAGAGACAGCGCCACAGATACGCAGTATTTT
>many|-|TRBJ2-5|TRBV14
CASSRRESETQYF
TGTGCCAGCAGCCGTCGGGAGTCAGAGACCCAGTACTTC
>many|TRBD2|TRBJ2-3|TRBV10-2
CASSESRLAGVITDTQYF
TGCGCCAGCAGTGAGTCCCGCCTAGCGGGAGTTATCACAGATACGCAGTATTTT
>many|-|TRBJ2-2|TRBV20-1
CSARGIAWSDTGELFF
TGCAGTGCTAGAGGGATAGCGTGGTCGGACACCGGGGAGCTGTTTTTT
>many|-|TRBJ2-7|TRBV10-3
CAISAVEGYEQYF
TGTGCCATCAGTGCCGTAGAGGGTTACGAGCAGTACTTC
>many|-|TRBJ1-4|TRBV5-1
CASSRLGEKLFF
TGCGCCAGCAGCCGACTGGGTGAAAAACTGTTTTTT
>many|-|TRBJ2-1|TRBV2
CASRALEGLSSYNEQFF
TGTGCCAGCAGGGCCCTGGAGGGTCTGAGCTCCTACAATGAGCAGTTCTTC
>many|-|TRBJ1-4|TRBV28
CASSFWQGNEKLFF
TGTGCCAGCAGTTTCTGGCAGGGTAATGAAAAACTGTTTTTT
>many|TRBD2|TRBJ2-3|TRBV7-2
CASSLVGTSVASTDTQYF
TGTGCCAGCAGCTTAGTTGGGACTAGCGTAGCTAGCACAGATACGCAGTATTTT
>many|-|TRBJ2-4|TRBV28
CASSSRPAKNIQYF
TGTGCCAGCAGTTCCCGGCCGGCCAAAAACATTCAGTACTTC
>many|-|TRBJ2-2|TRBV5-1
CASSLEGLWTGELFF
TGCGCCAGCAGCTTGGAAGGGTTGTGGACCGGGGAGCTGTTTTTT
>-|-|TRBJ1-1|TRBV5-6
CASSLGSPLYEAFF
TGTGCCAGCAGCTTGGGGTCGCCCCTATACGAAGCTTTCTTT
>many|-|TRBJ1-4|TRBV5-1
CASRPYGGRGNEKLFF
TGCGCCAGCAGACCGTACGGGGGAAGAGGTAATGAAAAACTGTTTTTT
>many|-|TRBJ1-1|TRBV10-3
CAISDTGTEAFF
TGTGCCATCAGTGACACAGGGACTGAAGCTTTCTTT
>many|-|TRBJ1-2|TRBV12-3/TRBV12-4
CASSLNGNDYGYTF
TGTGCCAGCAGTTTAAATGGGAACGATTATGGCTACACCTTC
>many|-|TRBJ1-3|TRBV7-2
CASSFASPGNTIYF
TGTGCCAGCAGCTTTGCGAGCCCTGGAAACACCATATATTTT
>few|-|TRBJ2-3|TRBV28
CASQSSTDTQYF
TGTGCCAGTCAATCTAGCACAGATACGCAGTATTTT
>many|-|TRBJ1-5|TRBV7-7
CASSLVRNQPQHF
TGTGCTAGCAGCTTAGTACGCAATCAGCCCCAGCATTTT
>many|-|TRBJ1-6|TRBV20-1
CSGDSSYNSPLHF
TGCAGTGGAGACAGCTCCTATAATTCACCCCTCCACTTT
>many|-|TRBJ1-2|TRBV29-1
CSAGGGGLYGYTF
TGCAGCGCCGGTGGGGGGGGCCTCTATGGCTACACCTTC
>many|-|TRBJ1-1|TRBV5-1
CASKGRTSNTEAFF
TGCGCCAGCAAGGGACGTACTTCGAACACTGAAGCTTTCTTT
>many|TRBD1|TRBJ1-2|TRBV5-6
CASFKGETGGFFNYGYTF
TGTGCCAGCTTTAAGGGTGAGACAGGGGGCTTTTTCAACTATGGCTACACCTTC
>many|TRBD1|TRBJ1-6|TRBV7-2
CASTLSGTVYNSPLHF
TGTGCCAGCACCCTATCAGGGACAGTTTATAATTCACCCCTCCACTTT
>many|TRBD2|TRBJ2-1|TRBV20-1
CSAGTSGGRNEQFF
TGCAGTGCAGGGACTAGCGGGGGTCGCAATGAGCAGTTCTTC
>many|-|TRBJ2-1|TRBV4-1
CASRGWRYNEQFF
TGCGCCAGCAGAGGTTGGCGGTACAATGAGCAGTTCTTC
>few|TRBD2|TRBJ2-2|TRBV6-1
CALINSGRREGGELFF
TGTGCACTTATTAATAGCGGGAGGAGAGAAGGCGGGGAGCTGTTTTTT
>many|TRBD1|TRBJ1-1|TRBV5-1
CASSSSWTGDEAFF
TGCGCCAGCAGCTCCAGCTGGACAGGGGATGAAGCTTTCTTT
>few|-|TRBJ2-2|TRBV5-6
CASSFPGHSTGELFF
TGTGCCAGCAGCTTCCCGGGACATAGCACCGGGGAGCTGTTTTTT
>many|-|TRBJ2-2|TRBV5-4
CASSLEQGGRFF
TGTGCCAGCAGCTTGGAACAGGGCGGTCGGTTTTTT
>-|-|TRBJ1-1|TRBV3-1
CASSPLDGTEAFF
TGTGCCAGCAGCCCATTGGACGGAACTGAAGCTTTCTTT
>many|-|TRBJ1-2|TRBV3-1
CASSQLNYGYTF
TGTGCCAGCAGTCAGTTAAACTATGGCTACACCTTC
>many|TRBD1|TRBJ2-7|TRBV20-1
CSSIGQGNYEQYF
TGCAGCAGTATCGGACAGGGGAACTACGAGCAGTACTTC
>many|TRBD2|TRBJ2-1|TRBV2
CASSDGLALWNEQFF
TGTGCCAGCAGCGACGGACTAGCTCTCTGGAATGAGCAGTTCTTC
>many|TRBD1|TRBJ2-7|TRBV5-1
CASAQGANLYEQYF
TGCGCCAGTGCCCAGGGGGCGAATCTGTACGAGCAGTACTTC
>many|TRBD1|TRBJ1-4|TRBV5-1
CASSWTGIVATNEKLFF
TGCGCCAGCAGCTGGACAGGGATCGTTGCAACTAATGAAAAACTGTTTTTT
>many|TRBD2|TRBJ2-3|TRBV20-1
CSAIPWTSGSTDTQYF
TGCAGTGCTATCCCATGGACTAGCGGAAGCACAGATACGCAGTATTTT
>many|-|TRBJ2-5|TRBV28
CASRSGSETQYF
TGTGCCAGCAGGTCAGGGTCCGAGACCCAGTACTTC
>many|TRBD2|TRBJ2-3|TRBV20-1
CSAARLAGGTDTQYF
TGCAGTGCCGCCAGACTAGCGGGAGGCACAGATACGCAGTATTTT
>many|TRBD1|TRBJ1-1|TRBV12-3/TRBV12-4
CASSSRGGQGAWTEAFF
TGTGCCAGCAGTTCTAGGGGGGGACAGGGGGCCTGGACTGAAGCTTTCTTT
>many|-|TRBJ2-2|TRBV7-8
CASSLILGRMNTGELFF
TGTGCCAGCAGCTTAATACTGGGCAGGATGAACACCGGGGAGCTGTTTTTT
>many|-|TRBJ2-3|TRBV29-1
CSVRKDSSTDTQYF
TGCAGCGTGAGGAAAGATTCTAGCACAGATACGCAGTATTTT
>once|TRBD2|TRBJ2-1|TRBV5-1
CASSFAGGLEQFF
TGCGCCAGCAGCTTCGCGGGAGGTCTTGAGCAGTTCTTC
>many|-|TRBJ1-2|TRBV5-1
CASSVSDGYGYTF
TGCGCCAGCAGCGTGAGCGATGGCTATGGCTACACCTTC
>many|-|TRBJ2-2|TRBV10-3
CAISESPGTGELFF
TGTGCCATCAGTGAGTCCCCGGGCACCGGGGAGCTGTTTTTT
>few|TRBD1|TRBJ2-7|TRBV28
CASTPGGTGGYGQYF
TGTGCCAGCACCCCAGGGGGGACAGGGGGTTATGGGCAGTACTTC
>many|TRBD2|TRBJ2-2|TRBV7-2
CASSISSGMAYGELFF
TGTGCCAGCAGCATCTCAAGCGGGATGGCCTACGGGGAGCTGTTTTTT
>many|-|TRBJ2-1|TRBV5-1
CASSSRGGINEQFF
TGCGCCAGCAGCTCCAGGGGAGGAATAAATGAGCAGTTCTTC